This T cell receptor beta chain was obtained from a study of T-cell memory formation after mild COVID-19. Across the whole study: Clusters of TCRs were largely donor specific. Findings of the study overall: For contracting clones, CD4+ ones sat mainly in CM and EM, CD8+ in EMRA.

TCRdb analysed the 5' RACE reads with MiXCR anew, one entry per CDR3 protein. Among 550,000 to 650,000 distinct CDR3 sequences listed, roughly a sixth were seen once. V was trimmed by 1 base and J by 3 bases, leaving 10 bases between them. In germline, CDR1 is MGHRA, CDR2 YSYEKL. This CDR3 is 14 amino acids long. In its sample, this clonotype was seen a few times. Its antigen is undetermined. The specimen sequenced was PBMCs or a T cell subset sorted from them (not recorded which). The chain employs TRBV4-1 and TRBJ2-7; unclear D gene. The receptor comes from an adult woman who had mild COVID-19 (a few samples of this study predate the infection). Cell type and time point are not known. This CDR3 reads CASSQVRSGYEQYF. DNA of the CDR3: TGCGCCAGCAGCCAAGTAAGGTCGGGCTACGAGCAGTACTTC.